The entry below gives a single T cell receptor beta chain sequence along with its context. The antigen is unknown. There are 14 residues in the CDR3. Germline CDR1 and CDR2: SNHLY and FYNNEI. Trimming at V came to 8 bases and at J to 5 bases, leaving 9 bases not matched to a gene. The data belong to a study of long-term antiretroviral therapy in people with HIV. Whole-study findings and limits: CDR3 length ranges were narrower in HIV repertoires than in controls.

Researchers ran immunoSEQ v3.0 at survey level. Method: immunoSEQ multiplex PCR; TCRdb's copy keeps in-frame clones and lacks some. The profile covers 20,000 to 25,000 clones, with 82% appearing a single time and around 10% taken by the ten largest. This specimen was unsorted PBMCs, taken around 2.5 years after starting antiretroviral therapy. The TCR originated in a man in his forties with HIV. The V call is TRBV2, the J call TRBJ2-5, with 9 bases lining up with TRBD1. The CDR3 DNA is TGTGCCAGCTTTCCGGGACAGGGCGGGGAGACCCAGTACTTC. Protein sequence: CASFPGQGGETQYF.